This T cell receptor (beta chain) derives from a study of T-cell memory formation after mild COVID-19. Study-wide background: Among the donors, TCR clusters were largely specific to each donor.

Constant-segment primers served in 5'RACE that generated TCR alpha and TCR beta cDNA libraries bearing sample barcodes and UMIs. TCRdb redid the calling of the 5' RACE reads with MiXCR, one entry per CDR3 protein. The profile shows 85,000 to 120,000 distinct CDR3 sequences, about 15% of them singletons. This clonotype was seen more than once but under ten times. Its target is unknown. The V and J ends lost 2 bases and 2 bases, in that order; junction bases with no gene match: 6. CDR1 is PRHDT, CDR2 FYEKMQ, per germline (reference sequence). The CDR3 consists of 16 residues. General study findings and limits: Pre-infection memory carried some responding clones, suggesting that cross-reactive memory joined. CD4+ bias marked clones expanding day 15 to 37, unlike balanced contracting clones.

The sample was PBMCs or a T cell subset sorted from them (not recorded which). V gene TRBV13 combines with J gene TRBJ2-7, with TRBD1 matching 10 bases. The origin of this receptor is an adult woman who had mild COVID-19 (a few samples of this study predate the infection). Cell type and time point are not known. The CDR3 spells CASSLLLGQGAYEQYF. The CDR3 DNA reads TGTGCCAGCAGCTTACTTTTAGGACAGGGGGCCTACGAGCAGTACTTC.